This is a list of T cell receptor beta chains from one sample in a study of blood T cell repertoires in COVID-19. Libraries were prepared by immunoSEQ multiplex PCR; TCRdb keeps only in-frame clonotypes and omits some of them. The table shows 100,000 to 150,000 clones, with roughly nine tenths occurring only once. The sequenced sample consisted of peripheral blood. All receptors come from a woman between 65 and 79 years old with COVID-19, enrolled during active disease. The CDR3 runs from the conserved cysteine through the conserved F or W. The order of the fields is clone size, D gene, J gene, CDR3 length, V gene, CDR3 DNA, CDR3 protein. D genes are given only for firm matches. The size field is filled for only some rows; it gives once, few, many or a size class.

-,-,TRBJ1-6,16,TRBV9,TGTGCCAGCAGCGTAGAGCCCTCAGGGTCCGGGTCACCCCTCCACTTT,CASSVEPSGSGSPLHF
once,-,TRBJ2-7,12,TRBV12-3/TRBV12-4,TGTGCCAGCAGTCCACAGGGTTGGGAGCAGTACTTC,CASSPQGWEQYF
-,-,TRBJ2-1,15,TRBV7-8,TGTGCCAGCAGCTTAGGGCAGGGTAGCTACAATGAGCAGTTCTTC,CASSLGQGSYNEQFF
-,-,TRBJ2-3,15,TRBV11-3,TGTGCCAGCAGCATGGGCGGGGGCGAGGTATATACGCAGTATTTT,CASSMGGGEVYTQYF
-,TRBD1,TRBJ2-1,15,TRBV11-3,TGTGCCAGCAGCCCCACCGGGACAGGGTACAATGAGCAGTTCTTC,CASSPTGTGYNEQFF
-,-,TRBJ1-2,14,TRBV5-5,TGTGCCAGCAGCTTAGAGTTCGAGGACTATGGCTACACCTTC,CASSLEFEDYGYTF
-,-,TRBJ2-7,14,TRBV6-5,TGTGCCAGCAGTTTATTCCCCAGGAACTACGAGCAGTACTTC,CASSLFPRNYEQYF
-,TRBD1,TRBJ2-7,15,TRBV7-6,TGTGCCAGCAGCTCCACCCGGGACAGCTCCTACGAGCAGTACTTC,CASSSTRDSSYEQYF
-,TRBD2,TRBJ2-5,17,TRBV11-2,TGTGCCAGCAGCTTAGCGAGGGGCGGGGGGGCCGTGGAGACCCAGTACTTC,CASSLARGGGAVETQYF
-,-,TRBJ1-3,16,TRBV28,TGTGCCAGCAGTACTCCCGACAGAAGCTCTGGAAACACCATATATTTT,CASSTPDRSSGNTIYF
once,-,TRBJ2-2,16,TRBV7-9,TGTGCCAGCAGCTCCATTCTGACAGCGAACACCGGGGAGCTGTTTTTT,CASSSILTANTGELFF
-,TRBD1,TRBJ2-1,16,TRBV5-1,TGCGCCAGCAGCTGGAACCGGGACAGGGGGCAGAATGAGCAGTTCTTC,CASSWNRDRGQNEQFF
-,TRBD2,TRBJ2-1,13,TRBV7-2,TGTGCCAGCAGCTTTAGCGGGGGGGACGAGCAGTTCTTC,CASSFSGGDEQFF
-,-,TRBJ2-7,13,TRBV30,TGTGCCTGGTCCCGGACATCCCCCTACGAGCAGTACTTC,CAWSRTSPYEQYF
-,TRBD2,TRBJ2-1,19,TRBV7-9,TGTGCCAGCAGGGCCTCGACTAGCGGGGTGGATCCCTTCTACAATGAGCAGTTCTTC,CASRASTSGVDPFYNEQFF
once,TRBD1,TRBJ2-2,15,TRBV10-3,TGTGCCCTAAGGTGGGGACAGGGGGCGAATGGGGAGCTGTTTTTT,CALRWGQGANGELFF
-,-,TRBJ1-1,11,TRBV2,TGTGCCAGCAGTCCTTTTTGGGAGGCTTTCTTT,CASSPFWEAFF
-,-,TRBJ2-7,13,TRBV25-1,TGTGCCAGCAGTCCCCAGGGATTCGACGAGCAGTACTTC,CASSPQGFDEQYF
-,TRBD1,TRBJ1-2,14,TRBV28,TGTGCCAGCAGTGGGACAGGAGTTTACGGAGGCTACACCTTC,CASSGTGVYGGYTF
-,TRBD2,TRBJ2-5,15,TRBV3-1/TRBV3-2,TGTGCCAGCAGCCTGTACGGGGGGGCCGGGGAGACCCAGTACTTC,CASSLYGGAGETQYF
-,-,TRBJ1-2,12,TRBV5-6,TGTGCCAGCAGCCAGGATTTCTATGGCTACACCTTC,CASSQDFYGYTF
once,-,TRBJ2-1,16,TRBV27,TGTGCCAGCAGTTTCCCCGGCAGACACCAGTACAATGAGCAGTTCTTC,CASSFPGRHQYNEQFF
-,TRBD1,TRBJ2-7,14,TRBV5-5,TGTGCCAGCAGCGTCGACAGGGGTTTCACCGAGCAGTACTTC,CASSVDRGFTEQYF
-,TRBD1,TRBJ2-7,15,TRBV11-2,TGTGCCAGCAGCTTACCCCGACAGGGTTCCCTCGAGCAGTACTTC,CASSLPRQGSLEQYF
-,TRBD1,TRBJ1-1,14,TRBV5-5,TGTGCCAGCAGCTACCAACAGGGGGACACTGAAGCTTTCTTT,CASSYQQGDTEAFF
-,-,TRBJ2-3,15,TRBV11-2,TGTGCCAGCAGCTTAGTAGGGGGAGGGGGAGATACGCAGTATTTT,CASSLVGGGGDTQYF
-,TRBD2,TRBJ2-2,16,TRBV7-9,TGTGCCAGCAGCTTCCTGACTAGCGGGTTTACCGGGGAGCTGTTTTTT,CASSFLTSGFTGELFF
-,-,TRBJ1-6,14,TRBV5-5,TGTGCCAGCAGCTTGGTGAGGGACTTTTCACCCCTCCACTTT,CASSLVRDFSPLHF
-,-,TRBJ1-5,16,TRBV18,TGTGCCAGCTCACCGACGTTGCGGGGTGAAGGTCAGCCCCAGCATTTT,CASSPTLRGEGQPQHF
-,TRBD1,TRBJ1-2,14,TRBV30,TGTGCCTGGATTCGGGACAGGGCAATCGGTCCCTACACCTTC,CAWIRDRAIGPYTF
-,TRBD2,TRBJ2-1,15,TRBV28,TGTGCCGGCAGCCTACTAGCGGGGGCCTACAATGAGCAGTTCTTC,CAGSLLAGAYNEQFF
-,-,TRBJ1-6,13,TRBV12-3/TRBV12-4,TGTGCCAGCAGCCTCGGGGGGGGCAGGGCGCTCCACTTT,CASSLGGGRALHF
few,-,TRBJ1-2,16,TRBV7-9,TGTGCCAGCAGCTACTACGTAGATTGGCAGAACTATGGCTACACCTTC,CASSYYVDWQNYGYTF
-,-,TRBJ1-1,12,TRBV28,TGTGCCAGCAGTGGACTAGGTTTTGAAGCTTTCTTT,CASSGLGFEAFF
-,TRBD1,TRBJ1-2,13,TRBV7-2,TGTGCCAGCAGCCCGACAGGGCCCTATGACTACACCTTC,CASSPTGPYDYTF
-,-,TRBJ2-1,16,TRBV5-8,TGTGCCAGCAGCCCATGGGGCCGATTCAGCTACAATGAGCAGTTCTTC,CASSPWGRFSYNEQFF
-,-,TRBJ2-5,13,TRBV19,TGTGCCAGTAGTCCTGAGGCTAGGGAGACCCAGTACTTC,CASSPEARETQYF
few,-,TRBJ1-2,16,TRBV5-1,TGCGCCAGCAGCTTTCTCCCGGGGGGCTGGGGGAATGGCTACACCTTC,CASSFLPGGWGNGYTF
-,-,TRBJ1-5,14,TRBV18,TGTGCCAGCTCACCAAGCGGGAGCAATCAGCCCCAGCATTTT,CASSPSGSNQPQHF
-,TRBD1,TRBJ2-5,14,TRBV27,TGTGCCAGCAGTAAATCCTCCAGGGGGGAGACCCAGTACTTC,CASSKSSRGETQYF
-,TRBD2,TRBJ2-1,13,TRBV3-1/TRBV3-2,TGTGCCAGCAGCCGGTTAGCGGGGTATGAGCAGTTCTTC,CASSRLAGYEQFF
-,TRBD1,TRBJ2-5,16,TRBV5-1,TGCGCCAGCAGCTTGGCGGGACAGATAACGCAAGAGACCCAGTACTTC,CASSLAGQITQETQYF
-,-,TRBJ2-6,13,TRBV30,TGTGCCTGGGCCTCGGGGGAGGCCAACGTCCTGACTTTC,CAWASGEANVLTF
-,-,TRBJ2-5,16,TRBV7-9,TGTGCCAGCAGCTCGCGCGGTCCCAAGCAGCAAGAGACCCAGTACTTC,CASSSRGPKQQETQYF
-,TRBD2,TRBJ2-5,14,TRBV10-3,TGTGCCATCAGTGGTACTAGCGTCGGCAAGACCCAGTACTTC,CAISGTSVGKTQYF
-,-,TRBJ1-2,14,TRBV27,TGTGCCAGCAGTTTAGGACAAGGGAACTATGGCTACACCTTC,CASSLGQGNYGYTF
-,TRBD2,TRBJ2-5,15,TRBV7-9,TGTGCCAGCAGCTTTCAGCGGGGGGGCAAAGAGACCCAGTACTTC,CASSFQRGGKETQYF
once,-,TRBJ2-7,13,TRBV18,TGTGCCAGCTCACCAGCAGGGGAAGGCGAGCAGTACTTC,CASSPAGEGEQYF
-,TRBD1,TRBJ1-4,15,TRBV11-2,TGTGCCAGCAGCTTATTGGGGACAGGGCTTGAAAAACTGTTTTTT,CASSLLGTGLEKLFF
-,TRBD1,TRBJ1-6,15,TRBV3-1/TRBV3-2,TGTGCCAGCAGCCCGCGGACAGGGCTTAATTCACCCCTCCACTTT,CASSPRTGLNSPLHF
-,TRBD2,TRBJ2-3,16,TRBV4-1,TGCGCCAGCAGCCTTCGACCGCGGGGGGCGACAGATACGCAGTATTTT,CASSLRPRGATDTQYF
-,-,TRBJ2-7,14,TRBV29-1,TGCAGCGTTGGCCAGGCAGGAAGCTCCTACGAGCAGTACTTC,CSVGQAGSSYEQYF